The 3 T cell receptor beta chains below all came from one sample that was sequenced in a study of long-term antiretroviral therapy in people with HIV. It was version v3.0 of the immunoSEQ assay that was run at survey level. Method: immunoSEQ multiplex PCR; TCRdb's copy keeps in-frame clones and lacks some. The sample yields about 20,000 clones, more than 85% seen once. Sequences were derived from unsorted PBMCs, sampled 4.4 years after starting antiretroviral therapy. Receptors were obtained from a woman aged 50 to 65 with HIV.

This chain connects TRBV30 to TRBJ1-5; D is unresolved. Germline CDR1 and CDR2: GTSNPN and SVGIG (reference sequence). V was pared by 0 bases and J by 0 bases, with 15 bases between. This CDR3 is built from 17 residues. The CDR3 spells CAWSVERTRASNQPQHF. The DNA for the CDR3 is TGTGCCTGGAGTGTGGAAAGGACCCGGGCTAGCAATCAGCCCCAGCATTTT.

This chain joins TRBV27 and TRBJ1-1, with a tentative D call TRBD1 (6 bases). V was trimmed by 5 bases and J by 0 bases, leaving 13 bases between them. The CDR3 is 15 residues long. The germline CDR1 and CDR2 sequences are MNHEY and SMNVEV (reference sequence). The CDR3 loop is CASSRGQVMNTEAFF. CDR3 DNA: TGTGCCAGCAGTCGGGGACAAGTCATGAACACTGAAGCTTTCTTT.

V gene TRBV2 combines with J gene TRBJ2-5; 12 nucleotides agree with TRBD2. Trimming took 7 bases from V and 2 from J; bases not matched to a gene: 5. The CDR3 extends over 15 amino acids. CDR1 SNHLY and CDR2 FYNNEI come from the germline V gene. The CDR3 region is CASKRGTSGQETQYF. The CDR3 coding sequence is TGTGCCAGCAAGAGAGGGACTAGCGGGCAAGAGACCCAGTACTTC.